The 26 T cell receptor beta chains given below trace back to one sample, sequenced in a study of post-analysis software for immune sequencing data. Antigen specificity for these receptors is unknown. Study findings and constraints: Controls had lower frequencies than patients of about five TRBV segments, which included TRBV5-6, TRBV5-1 and TRBV20-1.

TCR beta cDNA libraries had unique molecular identifiers. TCRdb recomputed calls from the PCR reads with MiXCR, one row per CDR3 protein. Of about 200,000 distinct CDR3 sequences detected, approximately 28% appear once; the ten largest clones hold about 3.7%. The material sequenced was blood. These receptors were obtained from a girl between 2 and 17 years old with multiple sclerosis.

Remarks on this clonotype: A much larger clonotype is one base distant, so this may be a read error. The chain is built from TRBV6-1 and TRBJ2-1; TRBD2 matches 11 bases. Germline CDR1 MNHNS, CDR2 SASEGT. J gave up 10 bases and V 8 bases, and 16 bases lay outside the gene matches. The CDR3 has 16 residues. The CDR3 here is CASQRGTSGFSYEQFF. CDR3 in DNA: TGTGCCAGCCAGCGGGGGACTAGCGGATTCTCCTACGAGCAGTTCTTC.

The chain employs TRBV14 and TRBJ2-6; D not resolved. Germline-derived CDR1 and CDR2 are SGHDN and FVKESK. With 3 bases removed from V and 1 base from J, the gap between germline ends came to 10 bases. The CDR3 is 16 amino acids. The CDR3 protein is CASSHGRWSGANVLTF. As DNA, the CDR3 is TGTGCCAGCAGCCACGGGCGATGGTCTGGGGCCAACGTCCTGACTTTC. The full variable domain, with the rest looked up from reference TRBV14 and TRBJ2-6, is EAGVTQFPSHSVIEKGQTVTLRCDPISGHDNLYWYRRVMGKEIKFLLHFVKESKQDESGMPNNRFLAERTGGTYSTLKVQPAELEDSGVYFCASSHGRWSGANVLTFGAGSRLTVL.

The rearrangement joins TRBV20-1 to TRBJ1-6; TRBD1 is a possible D gene (6 bases). Germline V gene lookup returns CDR1 DFQATT and CDR2 SNEGSKA (reference sequence). Deletions cut 5 bases from V and 14 bases from J, with 22 bases between. The CDR3 consists of 14 residues. Here the CDR3 reads CSAPRRGGGRTLHF. The CDR3 nucleotides are TGCAGTGCTCCTAGGAGAGGGGGGGGCAGGACCCTCCACTTT.

This clonotype was counted at least ten times. The chain has TRBV12-3 or TRBV12-4 and TRBJ1-2; D is uncertain. Trimming shortened V by 6 bases and J by 4 bases, and 15 bases separated the two germline ends. The CDR3 totals 14 residues. CDR3 bases: TGTGCCAGCAGAATAGGGTTCCGACCCTATGGCTACACCTTC. Translating gives CASRIGFRPYGYTF.

This clonotype was found once. The gene calls are TRBV7-3 and TRBJ1-2; D remains unclear. The V end lost 2 bases, the J end lost 2 bases, and 6 bases lay between the germline ends. Germline V gives CDR1 SGHTA, CDR2 FQGTGA. This CDR3 has 13 residues. As DNA, the CDR3 is TGTGCCAGCAGCTTATACAGAAACTATGGCTACACCTTC. Its translation: CASSLYRNYGYTF.

Ten or more counts support this clonotype. This rearrangement joins TRBV11-2 to TRBJ2-7; D may be TRBD2 (5 bases). Germline CDR1 SGHAT, CDR2 FQNNGV. The CDR3 consists of 17 residues. V lost 1 base and J lost 7, with 23 bases in between. This CDR3 is CASSLGSDNFLRGEQYF. The CDR3 bases are TGTGCCAGCAGCTTAGGGTCAGACAATTTCCTCCGGGGTGAGCAGTACTTC.

Only a few counts were recorded for this clonotype. The chain carries TRBV5-6 and TRBJ1-5; D ambiguous. Germline loops: CDR1 SGHDT, CDR2 YYEEEE. With 1 base removed from V and 2 bases from J, the gap between germline ends came to 10 bases. The CDR3 sequence is 15 residues long. The CDR3, as DNA: TGTGCCAGCAGCTTGCAGACGACTGGCAATCAGCCCCAGCATTTT. It specifies CASSLQTTGNQPQHF. Full variable domain (remainder filled in from reference TRBV5-6 and TRBJ1-5): DAGVTQSPTHLIKTRGQQVTLRCSPKSGHDTVSWYQQALGQGPQFIFQYYEEEERQRGNFPDRFSGHQFPNYSSELNVNALLLGDSALYLCASSLQTTGNQPQHFGDGTRLSIL.

This clonotype was detected only a few times. The chain is built from TRBV12-3 or TRBV12-4 and TRBJ1-1, with 9 bases identical to TRBD1. The ends lost 5 bases at V and 3 bases at J; junction bases unmatched: 4. This CDR3 has 14 residues. CDR3 sequence reads: CASSTGQGYTEAFF. In nucleotides, the CDR3 is TGTGCCAGCAGTACCGGACAGGGGTACACTGAAGCTTTCTTT.

This clonotype showed up just a few times. The chain couples TRBV20-1 to TRBJ2-7; D might be TRBD1 (5 bases). CDR3 size: 16 residues. Trimming cost V 0 bases and J 5 bases, with 20 bases left between them. Germline V gene lookup returns CDR1 DFQATT and CDR2 SNEGSKA (reference sequence). CDR3 sequence reads: CSARDPRAGNSDEQYF. CDR3 coding DNA: TGCAGTGCTAGAGATCCCCGGGCAGGGAACAGCGACGAGCAGTACTTC.

The rearrangement joins TRBV20-1 to TRBJ2-5, with D maybe TRBD1 (6 bases). Per germline, CDR1 DFQATT and CDR2 SNEGSKA (reference sequence). There are 15 residues in the CDR3. With 0 bases removed from V and 11 bases from J, the gap between germline ends came to 22 bases. This CDR3 is CSARDRAGAYNEQYF. CDR3 DNA: TGCAGTGCTAGAGATCGGGCAGGGGCCTACAATGAGCAGTACTTC.

This clonotype appeared many times. This chain's CDR3 is CASSSVEGSYEQYF. Here the CDR3 DNA reads TGTGCCAGCAGTTCGGTTGAGGGTTCCTACGAGCAGTACTTC. The rearrangement links TRBV6-6 to TRBJ2-7, with D possibly matching TRBD2 (5 bases). Germline loops: CDR1 MNHNY, CDR2 SVGAGI (reference sequence). Trimming removed 4 bases at V and 1 base at J, with 11 bases between. The CDR3 spans 14 residues.

This clonotype was found many times. The genes are TRBV29-1 and TRBJ1-2; 9 bases fit TRBD1. J was trimmed by 5 bases and V by 6 bases; bases with no gene match: 4. This CDR3 region has 12 residues. In germline, CDR1 is SQVTM, CDR2 ANQGSEA. CDR3 protein: CSVRTGAYGYTF. The CDR3, as DNA: TGCAGCGTGAGGACAGGGGCTTATGGCTACACCTTC. Drawing the rest from reference TRBV29-1 and TRBJ1-2, the complete variable domain is SAVISQKPSRDICQRGTSLTIQCQVDSQVTMMFWYRQQPGQSLTLIATANQGSEATYESGFVIDKFPISRPNLTFSTLTVSNMSPEDSSIYLCSVRTGAYGYTFGSGTRLTVV.

This clonotype was picked up a small number of times. The chain combines TRBV5-1 with TRBJ1-5; TRBD1 might be the D (6 bases). V lost 1 base and J lost 4, with 12 bases in between. The germline CDR1 and CDR2 sequences are SGHRS and YFSETQ. CDR3 length: 15 residues. The CDR3 reads CASSLTGIENQPQHF. The CDR3 nucleotides read TGCGCCAGCAGCTTGACAGGGATTGAAAATCAGCCCCAGCATTTT.

In regard to this clonotype: Given a much more abundant clone one base away, this may be a read error. The rearrangement uses TRBV29-1 and TRBJ2-3; perhaps TRBD1 as D (7 bases). The CDR3 is 15 amino acids. Germline V gene lookup returns CDR1 SQVTM and CDR2 ANQGSEA. The CDR3 region has the DNA TGCAGCGTTGACGGCAGGGGGGCGATGACAGATTCGCAGTATTTT. It translates to CSVDGRGAMTDSQYF.

The chain couples TRBV6-5 to TRBJ1-1; tentative D call: TRBD1 (5 bases). The V gene lost 5 bases and the J gene lost 1 base, with 8 bases spanning the gap. Germline V gives CDR1 MNHEY, CDR2 SVGAGI. The CDR3 consists of 13 residues. CDR3: CASSDTGNTEAFF. The DNA of the CDR3 is TGTGCCAGCAGTGACACAGGGAACACTGAAGCTTTCTTT.

This clonotype was counted only a few times. The chain recombines TRBV28 with TRBJ2-5; D is possibly TRBD1 (6 bases). CDR1 is MDHEN, CDR2 SYDVKM, per germline. This CDR3 is built from 17 residues. Deletions cut 6 bases from V and 1 base from J, with 21 bases between. Here the CDR3 DNA reads TGTGCCAGCAGCCGTGGCAGTAACAGGGCGTCCCAAGAGACCCAGTACTTC. It is translated as CASSRGSNRASQETQYF.

There are many counts of this clonotype. The chain couples TRBV7-8 to TRBJ2-3; D is uncertain. This CDR3 has 13 amino acids. V was trimmed by 4 bases and J by 0 bases, leaving 5 bases between them. Germline V gene sequence: CDR1 SGHVS, CDR2 FQNEAQ. The CDR3 sequence: CASSSTSTDTQYF. The CDR3 DNA reads TGTGCCAGCAGCTCTACTAGCACAGATACGCAGTATTTT.

The chain uses TRBV5-6 and TRBJ1-6; D is perhaps TRBD1 (5 bases). In germline, CDR1 is SGHDT, CDR2 YYEEEE. V lost 0 bases to trimming and J lost 9 bases, with 16 bases between them. This CDR3 has 16 amino acids. CDR3 nucleotides: TGTGCCAGCAGCTTGGCTGGGGGTCTCCTGGGTTCACCCCTCCACTTT. Amino acids: CASSLAGGLLGSPLHF.

The V and J genes are TRBV11-3 and TRBJ1-1; D is unclear. Trimming took 2 bases from V and 3 from J, leaving 10 bases between them. CDR1 and CDR2 from the germline V gene are SGHNT and YENEEA. This CDR3 spans 14 amino acids. Written as DNA, the CDR3 is TGTGCCAGCAGCTTAACCTGGGCAGACACTGAAGCTTTCTTT. Its translation: CASSLTWADTEAFF.

The chain recombines TRBV12-3 or TRBV12-4 with TRBJ1-1; perhaps TRBD1 as D (5 bases). The CDR3 covers 13 residues. The germline V and J ends were trimmed by 6 bases and 4 bases, with 12 bases remaining between them. The CDR3 sequence: CASSPWGGTEAFF. For the CDR3, the DNA is TGTGCCAGCAGCCCATGGGGGGGCACTGAAGCTTTCTTT.

This clonotype was detected a few times. The chain uses TRBV27 and TRBJ2-1, with 7 bases matching TRBD1. Unmatched junction bases numbered 11, after V lost 10 bases and J lost 5 bases. The germline V gene encodes CDR1 MNHEY and CDR2 SMNVEV (reference sequence). The CDR3 is 14 residues long. The CDR3 region has the DNA TGTGCCACCCTCCCGACAGGGATCCACAATGAGCAGTTCTTC. Encoded protein: CATLPTGIHNEQFF.

In the case of this clonotype: A much larger clone sits a single nucleotide away, making a read error possible. The chain has TRBV12-3 or TRBV12-4 and TRBJ2-5; no firm D call. The length of the CDR3 is 14 residues. Trimming removed 0 bases from V and 11 bases from J, with 16 bases in between. CDR3 residues: CASSLAQTHNEQYF. In nucleotides, the CDR3 is TGTGCCAGCAGTTTAGCGCAAACACACAATGAGCAGTACTTC.

This clonotype was seen many times. This rearrangement joins TRBV5-1 to TRBJ2-5; 8 bases align to TRBD2. The germline gives CDR1 SGHRS, CDR2 YFSETQ. After removal of 0 bases from V and 2 bases from J, the junction contained 3 bases not matched to a gene. There are 15 residues in the CDR3. This chain's CDR3 is CASSLDGRVQETQYF. The DNA for the CDR3 is TGCGCCAGCAGCTTGGACGGGAGGGTGCAAGAGACCCAGTACTTC.

For this clonotype: Germline and junction disagree at one end, which may indicate a read error. This chain joins TRBV12-3 or TRBV12-4 and TRBJ2-5; D is perhaps TRBD1 (7 bases). This CDR3 contains 14 residues. CDR3 residues: CTSSFVRGEETQYF. In DNA form, the CDR3 reads TGTACCAGCAGTTTTGTCAGGGGGGAAGAGACCCAGTACTTC.

The chain joins TRBV6-5 to TRBJ1-1; D gene unclear. The V end was cut by 0 bases, the J end by 3 bases, with 8 bases between. CDR3 length: 14 amino acids. Germline lookup yields CDR1 MNHEY and CDR2 SVGAGI. CDR3 DNA sequence: TGTGCCAGCAGTTACTCGAGAACAGACACTGAAGCTTTCTTT. Its protein is CASSYSRTDTEAFF.

This clonotype was seen at least ten times. V is TRBV6-5 and J is TRBJ2-3; 8 bases are a match to TRBD1. Germline lookup yields CDR1 MNHEY and CDR2 SVGAGI. With V trimmed by 6 bases and J by 2 bases, 7 bases remained unmatched. The CDR3 sequence is 15 residues long. The CDR3 DNA reads TGTGCCAGCAGCGAGACAGGGGTTTTCACAGATACGCAGTATTTT. It encodes CASSETGVFTDTQYF.